One sample yielded the 10 T cell receptor beta chains listed below, sequenced in a study of metastatic and nonmetastatic thyroid tumors. The entire patient cohort was treatment-naive prior to thyroid surgery. TCRdb used MiXCR to call clones anew from the PCR reads. The sample shows approximately 14,000 clones, 3.6% of them seen only once. What was sequenced was tumor tissue. The receptors derive from a female donor with papillary thyroid cancer or a benign thyroid nodule (not recorded which). Some clones in this sample may be carry-over from other donors' samples.

In this sample, this clone turned up a few times. The CDR3 coding sequence is TGCGCCAGCAGTGATGGCATGAACACTGAAGCTTTCTTT. This gives the protein CASSDGMNTEAFF. The chain recombines TRBV10-1 with TRBJ1-1; D remains ambiguous. V was trimmed by 3 bases and J by 0 bases, leaving 5 bases between them. This CDR3 has 13 amino acids. Germline V gene sequence: CDR1 WNHNN, CDR2 SYGVQD (reference sequence).

V is TRBV19 and J is TRBJ2-6, with a weak D call TRBD2 (6 bases). Per the germline V gene, CDR1 is LNHDA and CDR2 is SQIVND (reference sequence). The CDR3 consists of 15 residues. V lost 6 bases and J lost 4, with 13 bases in between. The CDR3 bases are TGTGCCAGTAGCGATGGGGAGGCCGGGGCCAACGTCCTGACTTTC. Encoded protein: CASSDGEAGANVLTF.

This clone came up a few times. The chain combines TRBV7-9 with TRBJ2-3; TRBD2 matches at 15 bases. The CDR3 is 16 residues long. V was clipped by 6 bases and J by 6 bases; unmatched bases: 7. Germline loops: CDR1 SEHNR, CDR2 FQNEAQ (reference sequence). The CDR3 sequence is CASSPWTSGGGDTQYF. DNA of the CDR3: TGTGCCAGCAGTCCGTGGACTAGCGGGGGGGGCGATACGCAGTATTTT.

This clone showed up just a few times. V gene TRBV7-9 combines with J gene TRBJ2-1; tentative D call: TRBD2 (5 bases). The germline CDR1 and CDR2 sequences are SEHNR and FQNEAQ (reference sequence). V shed 5 bases and J shed 1 base, with 9 bases lying between them. The CDR3 consists of 14 residues. The CDR3, as DNA: TGTGCCAGCAGCCATCCGGGGTCCTACAATGAGCAGTTCTTC. Its protein is CASSHPGSYNEQFF.

This clone was counted between two and nine times. CDR3 region: CASSDPEDRITYGYTF. The CDR3 nucleotides are TGTGCCAGCAGTGATCCCGAGGACAGGATTACCTATGGCTACACCTTC. This chain links TRBV6-1 with TRBJ1-2; 7 bases match TRBD1. This CDR3 is 16 amino acids long. Germline CDR1 and CDR2: MNHNS and SASEGT. V was pared by 3 bases and J by 4 bases, with 11 bases of the junction left unmatched.

The chain joins TRBV2 to TRBJ2-2, with D maybe TRBD2 (6 bases). The CDR3 runs to 15 residues. Germline V gene data show CDR1 as SNHLY and CDR2 as FYNNEI. The ends were cut back, 6 bases at V and 0 bases at J, with 11 bases in the middle. CDR3 bases: TGTGCCAGCAGAATACTAGCCTCGAACACCGGGGAGCTGTTTTTT. This gives the protein CASRILASNTGELFF.

This clone was detected ten times or more. Other DNA sequences in this specimen translate into the identical CDR3. The chain recombines TRBV6-1 with TRBJ2-7; D assignment may be TRBD1 or TRBD2 (5 bases each). The CDR3 is 13 amino acids. Germline CDR1 MNHNS, CDR2 SASEGT. Trimming pared 7 bases from V and 13 bases from J, leaving 23 bases between. CDR3 region: CASTGGGTYAHYF. CDR3 sequence (DNA): TGTGCCAGCACAGGTGGGGGAACCTACGCGCATTACTTC.

This clone occurred a few times. V usage is TRBV5-1 and J usage is TRBJ1-5, with D unclear. Trimming cost V 5 bases and J 11 bases, with 20 bases left between them. Germline V gene sequence: CDR1 SGHRS, CDR2 YFSETQ. CDR3 size: 14 residues. CDR3: CASRKAGVQETQHF. CDR3 nucleotides: TGCGCCAGCAGAAAAGCGGGAGTCCAAGAGACCCAGCATTTT.

The J gene is TRBJ1-5, the V gene TRBV6-9; possibly TRBD1 for D (6 bases). V dropped 3 bases and J dropped 0 bases, with 12 bases sitting between them. Germline CDR1 reads MNHGY; CDR2 reads SVAAGI. CDR3 length equals 16 residues. The CDR3 DNA follows: TGTGCCAGCAGTTACCGCGGACAGTCTAGCAATCAGCCCCAGCATTTT. Amino acids: CASSYRGQSSNQPQHF.

This clone was picked up a small number of times. The V call is TRBV7-2, the J call TRBJ2-7, with TRBD1 matching over 7 bases. The CDR3 totals 15 residues. J gave up 2 bases and V 4 bases, and 8 bases lay outside the gene matches. Germline values: CDR1 SGHTA, CDR2 FQGNSA. This chain's CDR3 is CASSWGQTRAYEQYF. The CDR3 DNA sequence: TGTGCCAGCAGCTGGGGACAGACAAGGGCCTACGAGCAGTACTTC.